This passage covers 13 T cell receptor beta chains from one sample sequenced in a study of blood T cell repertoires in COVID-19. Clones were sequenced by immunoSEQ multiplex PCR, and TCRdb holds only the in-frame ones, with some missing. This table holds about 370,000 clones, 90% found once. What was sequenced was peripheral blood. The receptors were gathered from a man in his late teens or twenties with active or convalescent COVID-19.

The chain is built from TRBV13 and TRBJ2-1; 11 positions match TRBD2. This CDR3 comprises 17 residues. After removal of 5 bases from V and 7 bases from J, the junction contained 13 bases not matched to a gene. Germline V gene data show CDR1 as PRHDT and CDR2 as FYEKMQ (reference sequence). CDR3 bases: TGTGCCAGCAGCCCAGCAGCTAGCGGGAGGTTGAAAAATGAGCAGTTCTTC. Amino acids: CASSPAASGRLKNEQFF.

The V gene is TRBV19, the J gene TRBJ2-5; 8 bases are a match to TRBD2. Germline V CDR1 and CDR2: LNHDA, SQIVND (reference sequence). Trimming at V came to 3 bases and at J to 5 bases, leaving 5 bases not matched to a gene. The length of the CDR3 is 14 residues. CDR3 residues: CASSILGLGETQYF. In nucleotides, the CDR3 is TGTGCCAGTAGTATCCTGGGACTAGGGGAGACCCAGTACTTC.

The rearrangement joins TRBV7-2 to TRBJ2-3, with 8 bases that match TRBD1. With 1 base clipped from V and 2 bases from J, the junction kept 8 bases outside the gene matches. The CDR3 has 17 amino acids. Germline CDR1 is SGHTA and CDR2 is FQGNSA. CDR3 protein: CASSLDLAGGPTDTQYF. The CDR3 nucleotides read TGTGCCAGCAGCTTAGATTTGGCAGGGGGCCCCACAGATACGCAGTATTTT.

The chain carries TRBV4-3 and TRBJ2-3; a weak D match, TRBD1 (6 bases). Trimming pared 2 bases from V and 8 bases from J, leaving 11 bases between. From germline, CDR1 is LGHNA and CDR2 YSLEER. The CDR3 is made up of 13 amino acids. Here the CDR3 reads CASSQRSGATQYF. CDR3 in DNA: TGCGCCAGCAGCCAAAGGTCAGGGGCTACGCAGTATTTT.

The CDR3 here is CASSTTKGGASYEQYF. CDR3 coding DNA: TGTGCCAGTAGTACCACGAAGGGTGGGGCATCCTACGAGCAGTACTTC. The chain couples TRBV19 to TRBJ2-7; a possible D gene is TRBD1 (5 bases). This CDR3 comprises 16 residues. Per germline, CDR1 LNHDA and CDR2 SQIVND (reference sequence). Trimming shortened V by 4 bases and J by 1 base, and 17 bases separated the two germline ends.

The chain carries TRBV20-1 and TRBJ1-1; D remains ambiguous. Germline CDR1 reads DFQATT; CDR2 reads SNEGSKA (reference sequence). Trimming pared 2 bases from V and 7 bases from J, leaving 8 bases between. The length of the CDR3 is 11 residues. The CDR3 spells CSARPLIEAFF. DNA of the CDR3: TGCAGTGCTAGACCCCTAATTGAAGCTTTCTTT.

CDR3 amino acids: CASSQMVMARATNEKLFF. DNA for the CDR3: TGTGCCAGCAGCCAAATGGTAATGGCCAGGGCAACTAATGAAAAACTGTTTTTT. The V and J genes are TRBV7-9 and TRBJ1-4; a possible D gene is TRBD1 (5 bases). V gave up 5 bases and J gave up 0 bases, with 19 bases separating them. The CDR3 covers 18 residues. The V gene's germline CDR1 is SEHNR and CDR2 FQNEAQ (reference sequence). The variable domain in full, completed from reference TRBV7-9 and TRBJ1-4, reads DTGVSQNPRHKITKRGQNVTFRCDPISEHNRLYWYRQTLGQGPEFLTYFQNEAQLEKSRLLSDRFSAERPKGSFSTLEIQRTEQGDSAMYLCASSQMVMARATNEKLFFGSGTQLSVL.

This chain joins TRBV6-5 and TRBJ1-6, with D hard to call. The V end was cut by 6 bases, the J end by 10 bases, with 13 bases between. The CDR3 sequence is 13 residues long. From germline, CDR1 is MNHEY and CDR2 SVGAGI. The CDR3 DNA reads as TGTGCCAGCAGCTTCCGGGTCACATCACCCCTCCACTTT. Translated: CASSFRVTSPLHF.

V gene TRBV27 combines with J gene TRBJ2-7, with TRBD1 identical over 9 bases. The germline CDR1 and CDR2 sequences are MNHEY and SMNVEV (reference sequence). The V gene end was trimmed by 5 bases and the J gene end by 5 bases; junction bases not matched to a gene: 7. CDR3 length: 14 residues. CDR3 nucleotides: TGTGCCAGCAGTCAGGGGACAGGGAGCCACGAGCAGTACTTC. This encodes CASSQGTGSHEQYF.

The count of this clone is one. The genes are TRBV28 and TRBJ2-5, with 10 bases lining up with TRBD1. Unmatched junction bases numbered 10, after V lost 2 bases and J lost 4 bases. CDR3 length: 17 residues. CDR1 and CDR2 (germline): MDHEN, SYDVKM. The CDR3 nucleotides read TGTGCCAGCAGTTTAAACAAAGGGACAGGGGCGGGAGAGACCCAGTACTTC. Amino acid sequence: CASSLNKGTGAGETQYF.

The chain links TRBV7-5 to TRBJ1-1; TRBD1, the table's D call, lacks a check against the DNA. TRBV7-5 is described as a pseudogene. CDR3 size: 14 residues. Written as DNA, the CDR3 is TGTGCCAGATTCACAGGGAAAGGTGTGACTGAAGCTTTCTTT. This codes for CARFTGKGVTEAFF.

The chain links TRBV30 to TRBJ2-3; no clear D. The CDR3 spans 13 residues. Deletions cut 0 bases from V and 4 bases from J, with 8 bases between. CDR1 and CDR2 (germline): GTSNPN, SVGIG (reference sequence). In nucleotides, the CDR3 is TGTGCCTGGAGTGTCCGTAATGCAGATACGCAGTATTTT. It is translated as CAWSVRNADTQYF.

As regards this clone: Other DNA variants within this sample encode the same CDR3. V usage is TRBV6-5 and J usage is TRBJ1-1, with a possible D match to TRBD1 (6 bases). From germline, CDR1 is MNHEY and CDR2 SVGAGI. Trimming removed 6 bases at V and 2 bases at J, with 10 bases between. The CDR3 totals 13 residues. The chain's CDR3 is CASRRQVNTEAFF. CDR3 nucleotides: TGTGCCAGCAGAAGACAGGTAAACACTGAAGCTTTCTTT.